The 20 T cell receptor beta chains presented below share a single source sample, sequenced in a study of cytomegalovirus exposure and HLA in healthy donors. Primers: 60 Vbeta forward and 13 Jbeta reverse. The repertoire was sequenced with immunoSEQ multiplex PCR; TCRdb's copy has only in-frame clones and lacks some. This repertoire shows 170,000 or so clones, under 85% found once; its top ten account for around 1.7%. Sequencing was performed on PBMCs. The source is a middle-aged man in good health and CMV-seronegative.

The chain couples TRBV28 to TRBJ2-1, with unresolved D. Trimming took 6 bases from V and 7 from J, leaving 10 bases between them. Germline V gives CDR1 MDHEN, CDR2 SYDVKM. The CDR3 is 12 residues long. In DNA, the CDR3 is TGTGCCAGCAGCTTAACAGAAAATGAGCAGTTCTTC. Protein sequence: CASSLTENEQFF.

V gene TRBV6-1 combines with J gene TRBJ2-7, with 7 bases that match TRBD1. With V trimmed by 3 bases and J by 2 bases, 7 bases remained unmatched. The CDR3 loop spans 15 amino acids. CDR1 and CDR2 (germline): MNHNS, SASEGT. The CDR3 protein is CASSDVGQGAYEQYF. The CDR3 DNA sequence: TGTGCCAGCAGTGATGTGGGGCAGGGGGCCTACGAGCAGTACTTC.

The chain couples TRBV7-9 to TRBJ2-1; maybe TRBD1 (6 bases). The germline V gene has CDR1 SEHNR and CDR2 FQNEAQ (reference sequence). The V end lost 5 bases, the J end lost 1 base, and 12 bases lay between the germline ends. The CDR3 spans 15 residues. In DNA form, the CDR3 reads TGTGCCAGCAGCGACGGACAGAGTTCCTACAATGAGCAGTTCTTC. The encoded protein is CASSDGQSSYNEQFF.

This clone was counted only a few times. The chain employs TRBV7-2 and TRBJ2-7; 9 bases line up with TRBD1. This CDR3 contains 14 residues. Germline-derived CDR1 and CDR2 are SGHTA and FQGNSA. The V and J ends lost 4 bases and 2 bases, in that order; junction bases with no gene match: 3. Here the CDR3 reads CASSSGQGPYEQYF. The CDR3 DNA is TGTGCCAGCAGCTCGGGACAGGGCCCCTACGAGCAGTACTTC.

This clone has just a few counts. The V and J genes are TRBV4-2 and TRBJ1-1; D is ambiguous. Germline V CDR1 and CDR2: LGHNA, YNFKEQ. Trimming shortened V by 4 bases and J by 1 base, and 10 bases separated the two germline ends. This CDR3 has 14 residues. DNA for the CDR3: TGTGCCAGCAGCCCGGACCGGGGGAACACTGAAGCTTTCTTT. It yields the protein CASSPDRGNTEAFF.

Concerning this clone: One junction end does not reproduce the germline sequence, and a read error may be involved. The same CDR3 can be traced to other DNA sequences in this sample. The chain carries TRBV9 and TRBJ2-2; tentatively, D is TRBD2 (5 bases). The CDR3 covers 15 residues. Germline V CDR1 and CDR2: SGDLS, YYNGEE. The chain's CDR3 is CASSVGRTNTGELFF. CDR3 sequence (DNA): TGTGCCAGCAGCGTAGGCAGAACAAACACCGGGGAGTTGTTTTTT.

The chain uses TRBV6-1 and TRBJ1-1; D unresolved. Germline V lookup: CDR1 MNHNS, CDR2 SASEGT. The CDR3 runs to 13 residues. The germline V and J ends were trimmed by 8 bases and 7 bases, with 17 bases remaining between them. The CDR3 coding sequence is TGTGCCAGCGCCAGGACGGGAGGGTTTGAAGCTTTCTTT. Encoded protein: CASARTGGFEAFF.

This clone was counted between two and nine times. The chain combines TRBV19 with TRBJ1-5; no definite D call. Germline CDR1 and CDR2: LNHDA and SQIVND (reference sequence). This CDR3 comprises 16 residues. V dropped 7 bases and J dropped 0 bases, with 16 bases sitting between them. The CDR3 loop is CASTALAGSSNQPQHF. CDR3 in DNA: TGTGCCAGTACCGCCTTAGCTGGTAGTAGCAATCAGCCCCAGCATTTT.

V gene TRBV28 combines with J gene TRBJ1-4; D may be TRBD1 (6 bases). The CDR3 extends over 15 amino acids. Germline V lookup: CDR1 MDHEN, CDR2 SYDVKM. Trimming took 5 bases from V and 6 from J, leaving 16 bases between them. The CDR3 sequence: CASSTHTGKDEKLFF. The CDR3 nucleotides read TGTGCCAGCAGTACCCATACAGGGAAGGATGAAAAACTGTTTTTT.

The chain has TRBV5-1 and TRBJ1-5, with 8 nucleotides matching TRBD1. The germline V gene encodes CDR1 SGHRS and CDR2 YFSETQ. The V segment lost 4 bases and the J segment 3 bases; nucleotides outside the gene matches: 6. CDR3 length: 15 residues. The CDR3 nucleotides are TGCGCCAGCAGCCCAGGGACAGGAAACAATCAGCCCCAGCATTTT. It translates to CASSPGTGNNQPQHF.

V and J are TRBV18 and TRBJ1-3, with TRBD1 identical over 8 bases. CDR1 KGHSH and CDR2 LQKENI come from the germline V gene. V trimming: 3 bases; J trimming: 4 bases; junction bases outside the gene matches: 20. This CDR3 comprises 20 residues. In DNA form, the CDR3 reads TGTGCCAGCTCACCCTTACCCATGACAGGGGTTGAGTTCGGAGGAAACACCATATATTTT. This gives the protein CASSPLPMTGVEFGGNTIYF.

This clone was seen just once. CDR3 bases: TGTGCCAGCAGCCCGGACAGTTCGCGTAACACTGAAGCTTTCTTT. Protein: CASSPDSSRNTEAFF. V usage is TRBV7-2 and J usage is TRBJ1-1; D might be TRBD1 (6 bases). V lost 5 bases and J lost 2, with 15 bases in between. Germline V gene sequence: CDR1 SGHTA, CDR2 FQGNSA. This CDR3 is 15 amino acids long.

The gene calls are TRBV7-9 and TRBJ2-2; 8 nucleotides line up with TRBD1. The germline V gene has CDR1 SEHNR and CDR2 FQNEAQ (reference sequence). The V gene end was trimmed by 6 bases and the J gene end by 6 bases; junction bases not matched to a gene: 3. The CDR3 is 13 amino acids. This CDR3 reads CASRPTGAGELFF. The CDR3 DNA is TGTGCCAGCAGACCGACAGGGGCCGGGGAGCTGTTTTTT. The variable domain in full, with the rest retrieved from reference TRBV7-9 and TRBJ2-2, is DTGVSQNPRHKITKRGQNVTFRCDPISEHNRLYWYRQTLGQGPEFLTYFQNEAQLEKSRLLSDRFSAERPKGSFSTLEIQRTEQGDSAMYLCASRPTGAGELFFGEGSRLTVL.

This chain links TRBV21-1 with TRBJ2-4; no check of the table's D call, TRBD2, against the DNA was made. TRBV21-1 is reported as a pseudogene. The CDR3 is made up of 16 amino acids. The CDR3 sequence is CASSKVGTSLKNIQYF. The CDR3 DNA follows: TGTGCCAGCAGCAAAGTGGGGACTAGTCTAAAAAACATTCAGTACTTC.

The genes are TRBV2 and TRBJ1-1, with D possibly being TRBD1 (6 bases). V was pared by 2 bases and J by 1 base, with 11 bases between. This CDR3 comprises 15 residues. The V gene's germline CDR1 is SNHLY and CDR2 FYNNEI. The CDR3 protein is CASSERTDSNTEAFF. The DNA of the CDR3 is TGTGCCAGCAGTGAACGGACAGATTCGAACACTGAAGCTTTCTTT.

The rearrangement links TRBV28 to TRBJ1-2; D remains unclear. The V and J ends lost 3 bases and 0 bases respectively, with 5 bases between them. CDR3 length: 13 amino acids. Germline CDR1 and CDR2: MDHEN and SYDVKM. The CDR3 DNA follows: TGTGCCAGCAGTTTCCAGGCTAACTATGGCTACACCTTC. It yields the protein CASSFQANYGYTF.

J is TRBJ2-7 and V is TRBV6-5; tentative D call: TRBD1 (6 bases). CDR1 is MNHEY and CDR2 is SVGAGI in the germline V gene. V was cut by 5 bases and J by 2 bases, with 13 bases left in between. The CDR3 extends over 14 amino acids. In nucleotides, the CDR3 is TGTGCCAGCAGTACAGGGCATCCGCCCTACGAGCAGTACTTC. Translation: CASSTGHPPYEQYF.

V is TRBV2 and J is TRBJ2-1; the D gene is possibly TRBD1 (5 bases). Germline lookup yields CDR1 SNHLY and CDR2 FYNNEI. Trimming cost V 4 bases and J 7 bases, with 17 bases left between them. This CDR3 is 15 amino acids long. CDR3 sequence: CASSAWQGVMNEQFF. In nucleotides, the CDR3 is TGTGCCAGCAGTGCGTGGCAGGGCGTAATGAATGAGCAGTTCTTC.

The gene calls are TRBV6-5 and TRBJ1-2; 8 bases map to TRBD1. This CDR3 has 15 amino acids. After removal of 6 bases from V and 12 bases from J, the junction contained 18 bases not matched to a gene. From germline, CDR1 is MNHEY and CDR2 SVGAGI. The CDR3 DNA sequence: TGTGCCAGCAGCCAAATAACCACAGGGGGGAGACCGCACACCTTC. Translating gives CASSQITTGGRPHTF.

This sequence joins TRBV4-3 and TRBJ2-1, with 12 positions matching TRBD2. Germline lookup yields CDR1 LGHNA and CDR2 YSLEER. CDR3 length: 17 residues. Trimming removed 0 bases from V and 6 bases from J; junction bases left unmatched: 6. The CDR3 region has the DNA TGCGCCAGCAGCCAAGACTCTCTAGCGGGGGGGAGCAATGAGCAGTTCTTC. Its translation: CASSQDSLAGGSNEQFF.